Listed below are T cell receptor beta chains from one sample, sequenced in a study of shared clonotypes between healthy human individuals. The table came from immunoSEQ multiplex PCR; TCRdb's copy has only in-frame clones and leaves some out. This sample has around 340,000 clones, with over 70% found just once. What was sequenced was memory CD4+ T cells sorted from blood. These receptors all come from a man under 40 in good health. CDR3s include the opening cysteine and the closing phenylalanine or tryptophan. Each record gives: clone size, J gene, V gene, D gene, CDR3 DNA, CDR3 protein. The D gene is left open where the match is weak. The listing skips clone size in some rows; elsewhere it reads once, few, many or a size class.

-,TRBJ2-5,TRBV6-1,-,TGTGCCAGCAGCCCAAGTCACGGGACCCAGTACTTC,CASSPSHGTQYF
-,TRBJ2-7,TRBV5-6,-,TGTGCCAGCAGCTTGTCTCATCTAGCGATTAGTTACGAGCAGTACTTC,CASSLSHLAISYEQYF
-,TRBJ2-2,TRBV11-2,-,TGTGCCAGCAGCTTAGAGAGATACACCGGGGAGCTGTTTTTT,CASSLERYTGELFF
-,TRBJ2-3,TRBV30,-,TGTGCCTGGACTCAGGGAAGGGGCAATACGCAGTATTTT,CAWTQGRGNTQYF
-,TRBJ2-2,TRBV19,-,TGTGCCAGTAGTATCCCCCTCCGCGTCGGGGAGCTGTTTTTT,CASSIPLRVGELFF
-,TRBJ1-5,TRBV9,TRBD1,TGTGCCAGCAGCGGGGGACAGATAGATCAGCCCCAGCATTTT,CASSGGQIDQPQHF
-,TRBJ2-7,TRBV10-3,-,TGTGCCATCAGGGACAGTTTGATCGAGCAGTACTTC,CAIRDSLIEQYF
few,TRBJ1-5,TRBV7-2,-,TGTGCCAGCAGCCTAAGTGGCGTGGGGGGGTATAGCAATCAGCCCCAGCATTTT,CASSLSGVGGYSNQPQHF
-,TRBJ2-1,TRBV7-9,-,TGTGCCAGCAGCTTTGGCCGGAGCTCCTACAATGAGCAGTTCTTC,CASSFGRSSYNEQFF
once,TRBJ1-5,TRBV2,-,TGTGCCAGCACGGCAGGGAATCAGCCCCAGCATTTT,CASTAGNQPQHF
-,TRBJ2-1,TRBV6-1,-,TGTGCCAGCAGTAGGGAAGGGGGGGTGAATGAGCAGTTCTTC,CASSREGGVNEQFF
-,TRBJ2-5,TRBV2,-,TGTGCCAGCAGTGCAAGCCAAGGGGTGGAGACCCAGTACTTC,CASSASQGVETQYF
-,TRBJ2-5,TRBV19,TRBD2,TGTGCCAGTAGTATTTCGGCGGGGGGAGAGACCCAGTACTTC,CASSISAGGETQYF
-,TRBJ1-5,TRBV28,-,TGTGCCAGCAGTTTAGGGGGGGACCGCCTGCCCCAGCATTTT,CASSLGGDRLPQHF
-,TRBJ1-1,TRBV19,TRBD1,TGTGCCAGTAGTATCCAGGGGGCTAACACTGAAGCTTTCTTT,CASSIQGANTEAFF
-,TRBJ2-4,TRBV28,TRBD1,TGTGCCAGCTCGGACAGGGGGAAAAACATTCAGTACTTC,CASSDRGKNIQYF
-,TRBJ1-6,TRBV5-1,-,TGCGCCAGCAGCCTGGACAGCTATAATTCACCCCTCCACTTT,CASSLDSYNSPLHF